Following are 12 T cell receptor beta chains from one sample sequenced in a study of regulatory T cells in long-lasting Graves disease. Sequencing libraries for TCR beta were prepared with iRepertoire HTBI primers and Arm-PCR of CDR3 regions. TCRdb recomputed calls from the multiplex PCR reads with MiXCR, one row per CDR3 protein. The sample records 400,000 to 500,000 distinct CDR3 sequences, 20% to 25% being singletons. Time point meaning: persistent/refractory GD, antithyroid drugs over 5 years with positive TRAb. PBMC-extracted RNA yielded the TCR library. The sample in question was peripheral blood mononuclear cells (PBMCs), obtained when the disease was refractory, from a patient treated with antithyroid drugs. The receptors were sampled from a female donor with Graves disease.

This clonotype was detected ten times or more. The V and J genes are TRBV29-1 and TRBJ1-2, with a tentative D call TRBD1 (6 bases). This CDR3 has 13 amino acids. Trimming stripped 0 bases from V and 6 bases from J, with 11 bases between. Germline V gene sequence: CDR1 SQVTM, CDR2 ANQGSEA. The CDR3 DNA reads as TGCAGCGTTGAAGATGGGGGGCAGGATGGCTACACCTTC. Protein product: CSVEDGGQDGYTF.

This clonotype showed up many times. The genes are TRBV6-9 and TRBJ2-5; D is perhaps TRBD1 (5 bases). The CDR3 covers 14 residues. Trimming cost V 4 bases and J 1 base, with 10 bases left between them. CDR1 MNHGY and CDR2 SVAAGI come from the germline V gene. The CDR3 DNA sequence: TGTGCCAGCAGTTCGACAGTCACCCAAGAGACCCAGTACTTC. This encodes CASSSTVTQETQYF.

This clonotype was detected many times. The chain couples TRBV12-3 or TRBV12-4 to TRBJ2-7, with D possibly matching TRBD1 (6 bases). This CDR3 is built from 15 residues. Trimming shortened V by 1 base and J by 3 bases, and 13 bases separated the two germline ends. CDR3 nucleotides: TGTGCCAGCAGTTTAGTCGGGGCCAGGGGCTACGAGCAGTACTTC. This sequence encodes CASSLVGARGYEQYF.

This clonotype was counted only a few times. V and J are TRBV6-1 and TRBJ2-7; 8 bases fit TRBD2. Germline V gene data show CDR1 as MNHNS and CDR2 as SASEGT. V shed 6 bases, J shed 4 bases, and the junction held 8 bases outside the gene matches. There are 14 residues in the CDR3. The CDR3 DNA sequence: TGTGCCAGCAGGCGGGAGGACCGCCGGTACGAGCAGTACTTC. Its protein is CASRREDRRYEQYF.

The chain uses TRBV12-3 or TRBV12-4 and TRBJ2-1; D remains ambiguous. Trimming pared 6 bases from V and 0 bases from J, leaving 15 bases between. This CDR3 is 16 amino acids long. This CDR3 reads CASSPSHSSSYNEQFF. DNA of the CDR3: TGTGCCAGCAGCCCCTCCCACTCCTCCTCCTACAATGAGCAGTTCTTC.

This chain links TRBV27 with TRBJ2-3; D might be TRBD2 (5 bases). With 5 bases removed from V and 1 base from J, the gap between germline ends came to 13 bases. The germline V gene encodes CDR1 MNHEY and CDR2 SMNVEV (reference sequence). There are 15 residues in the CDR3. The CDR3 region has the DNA TGTGCCAGCAGTGAAGACGTCGGGGGCACAGATACGCAGTATTTT. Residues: CASSEDVGGTDTQYF.

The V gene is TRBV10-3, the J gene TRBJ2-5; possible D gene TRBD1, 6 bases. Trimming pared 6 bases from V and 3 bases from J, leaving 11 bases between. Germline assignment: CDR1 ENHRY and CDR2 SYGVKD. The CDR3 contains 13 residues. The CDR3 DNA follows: TGTGCCATCAGAGGACAGCTCGAAGAGACCCAGTACTTC. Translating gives CAIRGQLEETQYF.

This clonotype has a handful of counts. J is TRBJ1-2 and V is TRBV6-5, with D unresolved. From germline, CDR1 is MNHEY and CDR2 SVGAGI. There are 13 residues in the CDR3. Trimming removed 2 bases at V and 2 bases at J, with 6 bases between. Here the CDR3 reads CASSYDGNYGYTF. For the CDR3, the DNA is TGTGCCAGCAGTTACGACGGGAACTATGGCTACACCTTC.

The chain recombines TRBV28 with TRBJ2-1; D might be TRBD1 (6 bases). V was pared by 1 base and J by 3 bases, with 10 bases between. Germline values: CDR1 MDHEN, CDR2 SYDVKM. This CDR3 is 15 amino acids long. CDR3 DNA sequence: TGTGCCAGCAGTTTATCAGGGGCCCTCTACAATGAGCAGTTCTTC. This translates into CASSLSGALYNEQFF.

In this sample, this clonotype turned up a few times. The DNA of the CDR3 is TGTGCCAGTAGTATGTCGGGGAATGGCTACACCTTC. This sequence encodes CASSMSGNGYTF. This sequence joins TRBV19 and TRBJ1-2; D gene ambiguous. From germline, CDR1 is LNHDA and CDR2 SQIVND (reference sequence). The V end lost 3 bases, the J end lost 6 bases, and 8 bases lay between the germline ends. This CDR3 contains 12 residues.

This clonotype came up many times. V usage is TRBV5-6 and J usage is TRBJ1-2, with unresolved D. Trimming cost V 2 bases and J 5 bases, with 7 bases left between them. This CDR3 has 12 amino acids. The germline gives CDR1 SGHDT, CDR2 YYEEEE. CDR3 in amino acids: CASSFPDYGYTF. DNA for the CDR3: TGTGCCAGCAGCTTCCCAGATTATGGCTACACCTTC.

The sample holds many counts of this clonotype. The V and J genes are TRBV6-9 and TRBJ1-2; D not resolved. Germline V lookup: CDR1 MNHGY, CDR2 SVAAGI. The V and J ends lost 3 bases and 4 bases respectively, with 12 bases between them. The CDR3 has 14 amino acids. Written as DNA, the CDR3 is TGTGCCAGCAGTTACTCCACAGCTACCTATGGCTACACCTTC. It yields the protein CASSYSTATYGYTF.